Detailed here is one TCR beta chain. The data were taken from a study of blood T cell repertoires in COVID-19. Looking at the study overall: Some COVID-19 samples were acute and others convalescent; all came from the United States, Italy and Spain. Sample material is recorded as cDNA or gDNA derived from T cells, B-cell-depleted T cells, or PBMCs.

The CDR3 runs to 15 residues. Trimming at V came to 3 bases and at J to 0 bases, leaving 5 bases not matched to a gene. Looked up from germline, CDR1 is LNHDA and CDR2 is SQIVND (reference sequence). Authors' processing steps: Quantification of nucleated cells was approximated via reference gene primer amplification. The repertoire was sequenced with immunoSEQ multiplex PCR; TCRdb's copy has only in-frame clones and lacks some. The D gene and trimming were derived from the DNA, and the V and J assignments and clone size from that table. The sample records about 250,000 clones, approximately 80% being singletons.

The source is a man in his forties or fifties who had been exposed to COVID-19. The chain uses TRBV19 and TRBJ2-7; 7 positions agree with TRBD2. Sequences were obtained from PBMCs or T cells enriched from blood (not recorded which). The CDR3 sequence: CASSMGGRASYEQYF. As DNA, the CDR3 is TGTGCCAGTAGTATGGGGGGGAGGGCCTCCTACGAGCAGTACTTC.